Each of the 3 T cell receptor beta chains below was sequenced from the same sample in a study of control samples from healthy donors and cancer patients. Clones were read by immunoSEQ multiplex PCR, and TCRdb kept only the in-frame ones, dropping some. The sample has roughly 170,000 clones, 93% seen once. Sequenced sample: blood. These receptors all come from a woman in her fifties or sixties in good health.

This chain links TRBV6-6 with TRBJ1-2; D may be TRBD1 (5 bases). This CDR3 has 11 residues. Germline V lookup: CDR1 MNHNY, CDR2 SVGAGI (reference sequence). V was pared by 6 bases and J by 8 bases, with 10 bases between. The CDR3, as DNA: TGTGCCAGCAGCCCCGGGGGGGGCTACACCTTC. This encodes CASSPGGGYTF.

V and J are TRBV3-1 (or the pseudogene TRBV3-2) and TRBJ1-3; 7 positions match TRBD1. V was pared by 1 base and J by 7 bases, with 10 bases of the junction left unmatched. The CDR3 length is 16 residues. CDR1 and CDR2 from the germline V gene are LGHDT and YNNKEL (reference sequence). The CDR3 reads CASSQVNGQEVNTIYF. CDR3 DNA sequence: TGTGCCAGCAGCCAAGTAAACGGACAGGAGGTGAACACCATATATTTT.

V and J are TRBV18 and TRBJ1-1, with a possible D match to TRBD1 (5 bases). Germline V gene sequence: CDR1 KGHSH, CDR2 LQKENI. The ends were cut back, 3 bases at V and 7 bases at J, with 18 bases in the middle. This CDR3 region has 15 residues. In DNA form, the CDR3 reads TGTGCCAGCTCACCCCGCGAGGGGACGGGAGGTGAAGCTTTCTTT. Its translation is CASSPREGTGGEAFF.